Listed below are T cell receptor beta chains from one sample, sequenced in a study of shared clonotypes between healthy human individuals. Assay used: immunoSEQ multiplex PCR; TCRdb lists only in-frame clones, some missing. This sample carries about 1 million clones, 60% to 80% of them seen once, and the ten largest clones take roughly 1.5%. Material for sequencing was memory CD4+ T cells sorted from blood. The origin of the receptors is a man between 18 and 35 years old in good health. Both conserved end residues are part of each CDR3. A D gene is named only where the DNA matches it firmly. Rows may omit the clone size; those that give it use once, few, many or a size class.

CSVERGNPSVPEAFF	TGCAGCGTTGAAAGAGGGAACCCGTCCGTTCCTGAAGCTTTCTTT	NA	TRBJ1-1	TRBV29-1	few
CASRLLAGEETQYF	TGCGCCAGCCGCCTCCTAGCGGGAGAAGAGACCCAGTACTTC	TRBD2	TRBJ2-5	TRBV5-1	once
CASRGRDRDREQYF	TGTGCCAGTAGGGGAAGGGACAGGGACCGGGAGCAGTACTTC	TRBD1	TRBJ2-7	TRBV19	NA
CASGKGTSGPYEQYF	TGTGCCAGCGGAAAAGGTACTAGCGGTCCCTACGAGCAGTACTTC	TRBD2	TRBJ2-7	TRBV7-9	once
CASSLDLNYGYTF	TGTGCCAGCAGTTTAGACCTTAACTATGGCTACACCTTC	NA	TRBJ1-2	TRBV27	NA
CASSGFNAGRNTEAFF	TGTGCCAGCAGCGGGTTCAACGCGGGGCGGAACACTGAAGCTTTCTTT	NA	TRBJ1-1	TRBV5-8	NA
CASRTGRAYEQYF	TGTGCCAGCAGGACAGGGAGGGCCTACGAGCAGTACTTC	NA	TRBJ2-7	TRBV6-1	NA
CASSLGDQNEKLFF	TGCGCCAGCAGCTTGGGGGACCAAAATGAAAAACTGTTTTTT	NA	TRBJ1-4	TRBV5-1	NA
CASRAGGPNVAGELFF	TGTGCCAGCAGAGCGGGGGGGCCGAATGTCGCCGGGGAGCTGTTTTTT	TRBD2	TRBJ2-2	TRBV25-1	few
CASSPGQGTDTQYF	TGTGCCAGCTCACCCGGACAGGGGACAGATACGCAGTATTTT	TRBD1	TRBJ2-3	TRBV18	NA
CASSHSRVASYEQYF	TGTGCCAGCAGTCACTCACGGGTGGCCTCCTACGAGCAGTACTTC	NA	TRBJ2-7	TRBV27	NA
CASSPRGQLYSGANVLTF	TGCGCCAGCAGCCCGCGGGGCCAACTTTACTCTGGGGCCAACGTCCTGACTTTC	NA	TRBJ2-6	TRBV5-1	many
CASSLGTGDQPQHF	TGTGCCAGCAGCTTAGGGACAGGGGATCAGCCCCAGCATTTT	TRBD1	TRBJ1-5	TRBV7-9	NA
CASRGHTDTQYF	TGTGCCAGCAGGGGGCACACAGATACGCAGTATTTT	NA	TRBJ2-3	TRBV11-2	NA